These 17 T cell receptor beta chains were all obtained from the same sample, sequenced in a study of OX40 agonist ivuxolimab in advanced cancers. Here immunoSEQ multiplex PCR was the method, and the copy in TCRdb shows in-frame clones only, minus some. The sample lists around 79,000 clones, roughly 90% seen once, with 10% in the top ten. The input for sequencing was CD4+ or CD8+ T cells sorted from blood, taken in a trial of the OX40 agonist ivuxolimab. Receptor source: an adult with an advanced solid tumor such as melanoma, head and neck, liver or kidney cancer.

This chain joins TRBV5-5 and TRBJ2-3, with TRBD2 matching 9 bases. With V trimmed by 2 bases and J by 4 bases, 2 bases remained unmatched. This CDR3 contains 14 residues. CDR1 and CDR2 (germline): SGHKS, YYEKEE (reference sequence). The CDR3: CASSLAGGADTQYF. The CDR3 region has the DNA TGTGCCAGCAGCTTAGCGGGGGGAGCAGATACGCAGTATTTT.

This chain links TRBV27 with TRBJ2-7; 7 bases match TRBD1. Trimming removed 5 bases from V and 0 bases from J; junction bases left unmatched: 7. This CDR3 comprises 15 residues. Germline V gives CDR1 MNHEY, CDR2 SMNVEV (reference sequence). CDR3 amino acids: CASSAGTVGSYEQYF. CDR3 nucleotide sequence: TGTGCCAGCAGTGCAGGGACAGTCGGCTCCTACGAGCAGTACTTC.

This clone was picked up a small number of times. This chain joins TRBV15 and TRBJ2-1; 7 bases are a match to TRBD1. The V gene end was trimmed by 2 bases and the J gene end by 6 bases; junction bases not matched to a gene: 7. The CDR3 extends over 15 amino acids. CDR1 LNHNV and CDR2 YYDKDF come from the germline V gene (reference sequence). CDR3 nucleotide sequence: TGTGCCACCAGCAGAAACAGGGGCGTCGGCAATGAGCAGTTCTTC. Its translation is CATSRNRGVGNEQFF.

This chain joins TRBV29-1 and TRBJ1-2, with D maybe TRBD1 (6 bases). This CDR3 has 12 amino acids. CDR1 is SQVTM, CDR2 ANQGSEA, per germline. Trimming shortened V by 0 bases and J by 5 bases, and 7 bases separated the two germline ends. The chain's CDR3 is CSVEEQGYGYTF. CDR3 DNA: TGCAGCGTTGAAGAACAGGGATATGGCTACACCTTC. The full variable domain, in which reference TRBV29-1 and TRBJ1-2 provide the parts outside the CDR3, is SAVISQKPSRDICQRGTSLTIQCQVDSQVTMMFWYRQQPGQSLTLIATANQGSEATYESGFVIDKFPISRPNLTFSTLTVSNMSPEDSSIYLCSVEEQGYGYTFGSGTRLTVV.

The chain uses TRBV12-5 and TRBJ1-3, with D perhaps TRBD1 (5 bases). CDR3 size: 14 residues. CDR1 is LGHNT and CDR2 is FRNRAP in the germline V gene. V was pared by 1 base and J by 5 bases, with 9 bases between. The chain's CDR3 is CASGLEGVRNTIYF. Here the CDR3 DNA reads TGTGCTAGTGGTTTGGAAGGGGTTAGAAACACCATATATTTT.

The chain employs TRBV9 and TRBJ2-7; the match to TRBD1 covers 7 bases. Germline V gives CDR1 SGDLS, CDR2 YYNGEE. Trimming cost V 3 bases and J 1 base; bases outside gene matches: 1. This CDR3 region has 13 residues. The CDR3 region is CASSDRGSYEQYF. In DNA form, the CDR3 reads TGTGCCAGCAGCGACAGGGGATCCTACGAGCAGTACTTC.

This chain uses TRBV5-4 with TRBJ2-7; 8 bases are a match to TRBD2. Germline values: CDR1 SGHNT, CDR2 YYREEE (reference sequence). The CDR3 totals 16 residues. The J segment lost 7 bases and the V segment lost 1 base, leaving 13 bases of the junction unmatched. In nucleotides, the CDR3 is TGTGCCAGCAGCTTGTATCCCCTCGGGGGGGCGGGTGAGCAGTACTTC. It codes for CASSLYPLGGAGEQYF.

J is TRBJ2-4 and V is TRBV19, with D tentatively TRBD1 (7 bases). Trimming shortened V by 8 bases and J by 5 bases, and 13 bases separated the two germline ends. This CDR3 region has 13 residues. Germline lookup yields CDR1 LNHDA and CDR2 SQIVND (reference sequence). The CDR3 DNA sequence: TGTGCCAGTCTAGACAGGGAGGAAAACATTCAGTACTTC. Translating gives CASLDREENIQYF.

The chain employs TRBV5-5 and TRBJ2-7; the match to TRBD2 covers 12 bases. V was clipped by 1 base and J by 4 bases; unmatched bases: 6. The CDR3 is 16 amino acids. Germline V gene sequence: CDR1 SGHKS, CDR2 YYEKEE (reference sequence). The CDR3 region is CASSLPASGGAYEQYF. In DNA form, the CDR3 reads TGTGCCAGCAGCTTGCCGGCTAGCGGGGGGGCTTACGAGCAGTACTTC.

This chain connects TRBV7-2 to TRBJ2-7, with D unresolved. Trimming took 4 bases from V and 0 from J, leaving 10 bases between them. Germline loops: CDR1 SGHTA, CDR2 FQGNSA. This CDR3 comprises 14 residues. This CDR3 is CASSSPHGSYEQYF. CDR3 nucleotide sequence: TGTGCCAGCAGCTCCCCCCACGGCTCCTACGAGCAGTACTTC.

CDR3 protein: CAWTPAGREQFF. In DNA form, the CDR3 reads TGTGCCTGGACCCCCGCAGGCCGTGAGCAGTTCTTC. This sequence joins TRBV30 and TRBJ2-1; D is ambiguous. The CDR3 length is 12 residues. V was cut by 4 bases and J by 9 bases, with 13 bases left in between. Germline V gene sequence: CDR1 GTSNPN, CDR2 SVGIG (reference sequence).

V is TRBV7-9 and J is TRBJ2-1, with D tentatively TRBD2 (5 bases). The germline V and J ends were trimmed by 1 base and 4 bases, with 14 bases remaining between them. Germline loops: CDR1 SEHNR, CDR2 FQNEAQ (reference sequence). The CDR3 length is 16 residues. CDR3 amino acids: CASSLVASKDYNEQFF. CDR3 DNA: TGTGCCAGCAGCTTAGTTGCTAGCAAAGATTACAATGAGCAGTTCTTC.

V gene TRBV5-4 combines with J gene TRBJ2-3; TRBD2 matches at 13 bases. J was trimmed by 2 bases and V by 4 bases; bases with no gene match: 10. This CDR3 region has 18 residues. Germline CDR1 and CDR2: SGHNT and YYREEE (reference sequence). CDR3 in DNA: TGTGCCAGCAGCCCCGGGACTAGCGGGGCCCCCTCCACAGATACGCAGTATTTT. Its protein product is CASSPGTSGAPSTDTQYF.

The chain couples TRBV6-5 to TRBJ1-4; no reliable D call. Germline lookup yields CDR1 MNHEY and CDR2 SVGAGI. The CDR3 is made up of 14 amino acids. The germline V and J ends were trimmed by 3 bases and 5 bases, with 10 bases remaining between them. The CDR3 DNA sequence: TGTGCCAGCAGTTATTCGGGAGGCAATGAAAAACTGTTTTTT. It yields the protein CASSYSGGNEKLFF.

This clone was recorded once. CDR3 region: CASSVAGQVGDEQFF. The CDR3 DNA sequence: TGTGCCAGCAGCGTAGCGGGACAGGTCGGTGATGAGCAGTTCTTC. The chain links TRBV9 to TRBJ2-1, with TRBD1 identical over 8 bases. The CDR3 is 15 amino acids. The V and J ends lost 0 bases and 8 bases, in that order; junction bases with no gene match: 7. CDR1 SGDLS and CDR2 YYNGEE come from the germline V gene.

The chain carries TRBV5-1 and TRBJ2-3; possibly TRBD1 for D (6 bases). Trimming took 1 base from V and 5 from J, leaving 17 bases between them. CDR1 is SGHRS and CDR2 is YFSETQ in the germline V gene. This CDR3 is 16 amino acids long. For the CDR3, the DNA is TGCGCCAGCAGCTTGAAAAGGCAGGGGTTAGGAGATACGCAGTATTTT. It codes for CASSLKRQGLGDTQYF.

The chain carries TRBV7-9 and TRBJ2-5; 9 bases line up with TRBD2. Trimming at V came to 1 base and at J to 5 bases, leaving 5 bases not matched to a gene. Germline V gene lookup returns CDR1 SEHNR and CDR2 FQNEAQ (reference sequence). The CDR3 contains 15 residues. CDR3 DNA: TGTGCCAGCAGCTTAGGTCCGGCGGGAGGGGAGACCCAGTACTTC. Residues: CASSLGPAGGETQYF.